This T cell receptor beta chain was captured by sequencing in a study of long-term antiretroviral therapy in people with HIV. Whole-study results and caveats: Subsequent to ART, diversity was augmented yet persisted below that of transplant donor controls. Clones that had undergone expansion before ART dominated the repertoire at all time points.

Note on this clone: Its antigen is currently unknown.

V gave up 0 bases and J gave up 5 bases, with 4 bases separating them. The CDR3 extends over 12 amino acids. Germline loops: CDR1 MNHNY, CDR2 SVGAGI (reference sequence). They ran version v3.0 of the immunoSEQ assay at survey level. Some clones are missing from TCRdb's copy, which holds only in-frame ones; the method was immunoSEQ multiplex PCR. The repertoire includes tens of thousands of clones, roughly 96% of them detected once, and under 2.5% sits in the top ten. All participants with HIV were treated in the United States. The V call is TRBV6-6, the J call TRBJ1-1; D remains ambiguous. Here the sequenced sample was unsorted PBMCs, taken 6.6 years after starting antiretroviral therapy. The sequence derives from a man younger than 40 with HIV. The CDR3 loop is CASSYSRTEAFF. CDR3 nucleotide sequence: TGTGCCAGCAGTTACTCAAGGACTGAAGCTTTCTTT.